These T cell receptor beta chains were read from a single sample in a study of Graves' ophthalmopathy and Graves' hyperthyroidism. TCRdb itself ran the multiplex PCR reads through MiXCR, one entry per CDR3 protein. The sample lists a few hundred thousand distinct CDR3 sequences; roughly 14% were seen once. Sample: peripheral blood. The receptors here all came from a woman aged 18-30 years with stable Graves' hyperthyroidism. Each CDR3 is given with its conserved first and last residue. The D gene is left open where the match is weak. Size is stated for part of the rows, as once, few or many counts, or as a class when the clone is expanded.

d_call j_call clone_size v_call cdr3_aa cdr3_nt
NA TRBJ2-5 many TRBV12-3/TRBV12-4 CASSLLLVETQYF TGTGCCAGCAGTTTACTCCTAGTAGAGACCCAGTACTTC
NA TRBJ1-3 many TRBV20-1 CSALWESGNTIYF TGCAGTGCTCTGTGGGAATCTGGAAACACCATATATTTT
NA TRBJ2-5 NA TRBV2 CASSESSKGPETQYF TGTGCCAGCAGTGAATCTTCGAAAGGACCGGAGACCCAGTACTTC
NA TRBJ2-5 NA TRBV5-1 CASSRGARGYETQYF TGCGCCAGCAGCCGGGGGGCCAGGGGGTATGAGACCCAGTACTTC
NA TRBJ1-3 many TRBV29-1 CSATVKAGNTIYF TGCAGCGCCACGGTGAAAGCTGGAAACACCATATATTTT
NA TRBJ2-2 many TRBV6-5 CASSSMGLNTGELFF TGTGCCAGCAGTTCCATGGGACTGAACACCGGGGAGCTGTTTTTT
NA TRBJ2-7 NA TRBV7-2 CASSLTFPYEQYF TGTGCCAGCAGCTTAACTTTTCCCTACGAGCAGTACTTC
TRBD2 TRBJ2-7 many TRBV6-1 CASGLAGAPLNEQYF TGTGCCAGCGGACTAGCGGGGGCCCCACTTAACGAGCAGTACTTC
NA TRBJ2-7 many TRBV12-3/TRBV12-4 CASIASYRVSYEQYF TGTGCCAGCATCGCTTCTTATAGGGTGTCCTACGAGCAGTACTTC
NA TRBJ1-2 many TRBV4-2 CASSQVNVGESGYTF TGTGCCAGCAGCCAAGTAAATGTTGGGGAGTCCGGCTACACCTTC
NA TRBJ1-3 many TRBV12-3/TRBV12-4 CASSLALSGAGNTIYF TGTGCCAGCAGTTTAGCGCTATCAGGGGCTGGAAACACCATATATTTT